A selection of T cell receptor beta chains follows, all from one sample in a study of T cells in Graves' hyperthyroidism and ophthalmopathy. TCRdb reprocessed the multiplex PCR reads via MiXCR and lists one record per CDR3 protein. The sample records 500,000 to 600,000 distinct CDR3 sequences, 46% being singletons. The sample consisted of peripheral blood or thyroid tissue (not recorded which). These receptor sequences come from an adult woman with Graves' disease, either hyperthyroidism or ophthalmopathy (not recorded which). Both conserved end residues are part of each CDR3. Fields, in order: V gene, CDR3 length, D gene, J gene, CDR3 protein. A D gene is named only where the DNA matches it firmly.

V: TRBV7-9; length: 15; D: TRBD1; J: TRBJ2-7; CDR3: CASSRTPRGPNEQYF
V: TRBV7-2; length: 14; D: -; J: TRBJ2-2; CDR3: CASSLTGVVGELFF
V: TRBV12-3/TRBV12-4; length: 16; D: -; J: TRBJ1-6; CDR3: CASVKDRNSYNSPLHF
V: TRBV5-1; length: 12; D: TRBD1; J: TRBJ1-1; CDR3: CASSPQGGEAFF
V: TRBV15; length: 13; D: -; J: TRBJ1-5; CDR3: CATSPGARQPQHF
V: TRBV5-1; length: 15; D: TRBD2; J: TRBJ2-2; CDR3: CASSPSGQNTGELFF
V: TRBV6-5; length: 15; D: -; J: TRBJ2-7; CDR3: CASSYSRAGPYEQYF
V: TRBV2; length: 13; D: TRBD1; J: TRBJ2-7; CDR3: CASSRDREHEQYF
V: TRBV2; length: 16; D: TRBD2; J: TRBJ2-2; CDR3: CASSEPRAGSTGELFF
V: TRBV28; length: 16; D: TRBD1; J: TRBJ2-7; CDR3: CASSSLAGTGTYEQYF
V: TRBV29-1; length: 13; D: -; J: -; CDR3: CSAEGTAQETQYF
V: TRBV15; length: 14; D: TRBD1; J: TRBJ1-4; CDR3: CATNRGQGEEKLFF
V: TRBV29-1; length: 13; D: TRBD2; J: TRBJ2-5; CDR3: CSVRGRAGETQYF
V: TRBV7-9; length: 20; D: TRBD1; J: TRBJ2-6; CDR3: CASSSHPRQGARSGANVLTF
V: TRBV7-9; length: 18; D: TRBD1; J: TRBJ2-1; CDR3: CASSLTRGQRDSYNEQFF
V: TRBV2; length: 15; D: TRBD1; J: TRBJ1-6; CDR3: CASSSEGAGKWALHF
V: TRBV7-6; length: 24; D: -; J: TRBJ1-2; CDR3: CASSSGSPALLCASSLVPVYGYTF
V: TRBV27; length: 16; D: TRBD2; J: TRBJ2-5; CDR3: CASSFSPLAGKETQYF
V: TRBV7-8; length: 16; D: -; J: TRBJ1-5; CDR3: CASSLGVTGRNQPQHF
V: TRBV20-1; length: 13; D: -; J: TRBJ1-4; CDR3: CSATGTYNEKLFF
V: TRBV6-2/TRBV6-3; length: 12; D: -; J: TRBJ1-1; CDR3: CASSLRRREAFF
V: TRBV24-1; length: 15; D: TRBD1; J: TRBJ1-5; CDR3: CATSENTGGSQPQHF
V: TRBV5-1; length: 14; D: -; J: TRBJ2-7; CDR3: CASSLLGNSYEQYF
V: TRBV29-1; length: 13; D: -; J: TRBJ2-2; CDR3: CSVEGLNTGELFF
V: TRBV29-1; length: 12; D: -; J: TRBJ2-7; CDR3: CSVEDKDYEQYF
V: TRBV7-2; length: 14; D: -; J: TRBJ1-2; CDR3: CASSLKGEAGGYTF
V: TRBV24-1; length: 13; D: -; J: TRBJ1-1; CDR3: CATSDRGDTEAFF
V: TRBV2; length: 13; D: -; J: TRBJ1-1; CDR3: CASTSQTRTEAFF
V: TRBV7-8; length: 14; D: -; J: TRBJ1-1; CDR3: CASTYIRANTEAFF
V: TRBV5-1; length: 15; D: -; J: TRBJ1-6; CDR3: CASSSGGWENSPLHF
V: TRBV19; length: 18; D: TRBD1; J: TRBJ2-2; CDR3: CASKPRTDRDRDTGELFF
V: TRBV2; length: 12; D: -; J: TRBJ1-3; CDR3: CASMFTGNTIYF
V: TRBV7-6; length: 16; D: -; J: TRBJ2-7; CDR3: CASSLAGGQGGNEQYF
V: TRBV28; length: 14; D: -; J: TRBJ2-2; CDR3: CASIPTGHTGELFF
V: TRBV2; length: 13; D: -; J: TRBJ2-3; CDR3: CASSGPRDEEQYF
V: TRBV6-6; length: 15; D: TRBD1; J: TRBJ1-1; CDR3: CASSLTGGENTEAFF
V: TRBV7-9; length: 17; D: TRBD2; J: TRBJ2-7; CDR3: CASSQSRWGTSLPEQYF
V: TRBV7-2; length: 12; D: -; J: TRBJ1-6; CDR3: CASSLDISPLHF
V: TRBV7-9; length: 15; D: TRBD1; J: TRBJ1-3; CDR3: CASSSGTGNGNTIYF
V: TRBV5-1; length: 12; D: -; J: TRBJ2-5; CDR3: CASSGTGQTQYF
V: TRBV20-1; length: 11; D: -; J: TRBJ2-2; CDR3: CSARRVGSCFF
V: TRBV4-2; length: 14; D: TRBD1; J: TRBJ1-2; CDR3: CASSQDRGDYGYTF
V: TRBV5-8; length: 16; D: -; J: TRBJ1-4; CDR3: CASSLAGSTTNEKLFF
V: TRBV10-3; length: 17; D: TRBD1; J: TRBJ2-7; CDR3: CAISGVQGTAFSYEQYF
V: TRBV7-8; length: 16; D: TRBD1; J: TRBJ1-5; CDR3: CASSLGLGQSNQPQHF
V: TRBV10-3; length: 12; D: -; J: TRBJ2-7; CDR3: CAIMTGPYEQYF
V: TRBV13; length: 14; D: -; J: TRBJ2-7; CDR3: CASSSTSVYYEQYF
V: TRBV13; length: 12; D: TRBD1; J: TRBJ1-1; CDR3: CASSQTGGEAFF
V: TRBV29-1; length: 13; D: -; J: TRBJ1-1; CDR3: CSVVAGGNTEAFF
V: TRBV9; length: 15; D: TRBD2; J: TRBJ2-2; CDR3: CASSWAGENTGELFF
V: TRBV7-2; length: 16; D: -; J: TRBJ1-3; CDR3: CASSPQVGYSGNTIYF
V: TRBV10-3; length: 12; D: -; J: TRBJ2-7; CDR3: CAISESRGIAYF
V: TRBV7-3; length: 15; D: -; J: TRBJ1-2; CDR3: CASSSGVDGPYGYTF
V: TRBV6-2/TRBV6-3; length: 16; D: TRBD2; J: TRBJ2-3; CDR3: CASSPLAGRGADTQYF
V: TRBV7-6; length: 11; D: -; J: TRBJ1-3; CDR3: CASSPSNTIYF